The 20 T cell receptor beta chains reported below all come from one sample, sequenced in a study of Graves' ophthalmopathy and Graves' hyperthyroidism. The TCR beta CDR3 regions underwent amplification from RNA transcripts. Scientists carried out first-round RT-PCR using HTBI primers and then a second-round multiplex PCR. TCRdb fed the multiplex PCR reads into MiXCR, producing one record per CDR3 protein. Counted here are over a million distinct CDR3 sequences, around a third occurring once; the ten biggest clones make up around 10%. The sequencing sample was made of peripheral blood or thyroid tissue (not recorded which). The receptors were gathered from an adult man with Graves' hyperthyroidism.

This clonotype was counted many times. The chain uses TRBV15 and TRBJ1-2; D is perhaps TRBD1 (5 bases). Germline V gives CDR1 LNHNV, CDR2 YYDKDF (reference sequence). V shed 4 bases and J shed 8 bases, with 20 bases lying between them. The CDR3 is 15 amino acids. The CDR3 region is CATSKRGGETGGYTF. The CDR3 region has the DNA TGTGCCACCAGCAAGAGGGGAGGGGAGACTGGCGGCTACACCTTC.

This clonotype was seen many times. The rearrangement joins TRBV5-1 to TRBJ2-5; D remains unclear. CDR3 length equals 14 residues. Trimming removed 0 bases from V and 9 bases from J, with 15 bases in between. CDR1 is SGHRS and CDR2 is YFSETQ in the germline V gene. The CDR3 bases are TGCGCCAGCAGCTTGGAACGCCCCCAATGGGCCCAGTACTTC. Its translation is CASSLERPQWAQYF.

This clonotype came up many times. This chain joins TRBV7-9 and TRBJ2-7, with a weak D call TRBD1 (5 bases). The V and J ends lost 5 bases and 6 bases respectively, with 8 bases between them. The germline V gene encodes CDR1 SEHNR and CDR2 FQNEAQ (reference sequence). The CDR3 has 11 amino acids. CDR3 coding DNA: TGTGCCAGCAGCATGGGGCCCGAGCAGTACTTC. Translated, it gives CASSMGPEQYF.

The J gene is TRBJ2-1, the V gene TRBV11-2, with TRBD1 as a possible D gene (5 bases). Germline V lookup: CDR1 SGHAT, CDR2 FQNNGV. V shed 5 bases and J shed 12 bases, with 14 bases lying between them. The CDR3 loop spans 12 amino acids. The CDR3 DNA follows: TGTGCCAGCAGCCCGAGACAGCGCCCGCAGTTCTTC. Amino acids: CASSPRQRPQFF.

Ten or more counts support this clonotype. This sequence joins TRBV6-6 and TRBJ2-7; no clear D gene. CDR1 and CDR2 from the germline V gene are MNHNY and SVGAGI (reference sequence). The CDR3 runs to 13 residues. Trimming left V 2 bases short and J 3 bases short, with 8 bases between. The CDR3, as DNA: TGTGCCAGCAGTTACGCGTGGGACTACGAGCAGTACTTC. The encoded protein is CASSYAWDYEQYF.

This clonotype was picked up a small number of times. V and J are TRBV6-2 or TRBV6-3 and TRBJ2-5; the match to TRBD2 covers 9 bases. J lost 9 bases, V lost 10 bases, and 18 bases had no gene match. Germline V gene data show CDR1 as MNHEY and CDR2 as SVGEGT. The CDR3 has 15 amino acids. CDR3 sequence reads: CATAPEAGGRSSQYF. CDR3 bases: TGTGCCACCGCCCCAGAAGCGGGGGGCCGTTCGTCCCAGTACTTC.

The chain couples TRBV7-8 to TRBJ2-7; TRBD2 aligns across 7 bases. The CDR3 has 12 amino acids. V lost 1 base and J lost 12; bases outside the gene matches: 6. Germline V CDR1 and CDR2: SGHVS, FQNEAQ. In nucleotides, the CDR3 is TGTGCCAGCAGCTTAGGTTCTGGGAGGGGGTACTTC. This encodes CASSLGSGRGYF. Full variable domain (remainder filled in from reference TRBV7-8 and TRBJ2-7): GAGVSQSPRYKVAKRGQDVALRCDPISGHVSLFWYQQALGQGPEFLTYFQNEAQLDKSGLPSDRFFAERPEGSVSTLKIQRTQQEDSAVYLCASSLGSGRGYFGPGTRLTVT.

Turning to this clonotype: At one of its ends the junction is not consistent with the germline gene, which may arise from a read error. V gene TRBV6-2 or TRBV6-3 combines with J gene TRBJ2-5; 7 bases match TRBD2. The CDR3 totals 15 residues. Germline loops: CDR1 MNHEY, CDR2 SVGEGT. The CDR3, as DNA: TGTGACAGCAGACCAGGACGGGGGGACCCAGAGACCCAGTACTTC. Protein sequence: CDSRPGRGDPETQYF.

In its sample, this clonotype was seen many times. The chain uses TRBV12-3 or TRBV12-4 and TRBJ1-6; D gene uncertain. Between the trimmed V and J ends, which lost 7 bases and 10 bases, there was a span of 17 bases. This CDR3 has 14 amino acids. The CDR3 DNA reads TGTGCCAGCACCCCGGGTCGGGAAAAGTCACCCCTCCACTTT. Translating it yields CASTPGREKSPLHF.

This clonotype was detected only a few times. V is TRBV15 and J is TRBJ2-5; D is unclear. With 0 bases removed from V and 5 bases from J, the gap between germline ends came to 16 bases. Germline-derived CDR1 and CDR2 are LNHNV and YYDKDF (reference sequence). The CDR3 loop spans 16 amino acids. The CDR3 DNA sequence: TGTGCCACCAGCAGAGATACCGCTACTTTGGGGGAGACCCAGTACTTC. Translating it yields CATSRDTATLGETQYF. The full variable domain, with the rest looked up from reference TRBV15 and TRBJ2-5, is DAMVIQNPRYQVTQFGKPVTLSCSQTLNHNVMYWYQQKSSQAPKLLFHYYDKDFNNEADTPDNFQSRRPNTSFCFLDIRSPGLGDTAMYLCATSRDTATLGETQYFGPGTRLLVL.

The chain is built from TRBV2 and TRBJ1-4; D not resolved. The CDR3 contains 11 residues. The V end lost 10 bases, the J end lost 13 bases, and 16 bases lay between the germline ends. Germline loops: CDR1 SNHLY, CDR2 FYNNEI. CDR3 DNA sequence: TGTGCCACCAGGAACGTCGGTAGACTGTTTTTT. It encodes CATRNVGRLFF.

This clonotype was observed at least ten times. CDR3 DNA: TGTGCCAGCAGGCCACGGGTAGGAGCAGAGACCCAGTACTTC. It codes for CASRPRVGAETQYF. This chain joins TRBV12-3 or TRBV12-4 and TRBJ2-5; D remains unclear. V was clipped by 6 bases and J by 4 bases, with 15 bases between them. The CDR3 is made up of 14 amino acids.

This clonotype was picked up a small number of times. The V gene is TRBV6-5, the J gene TRBJ1-5; the D is unclear. Per the germline V gene, CDR1 is MNHEY and CDR2 is SVGAGI. V lost 5 bases to trimming and J lost 4 bases, with 12 bases between them. This CDR3 has 14 amino acids. The CDR3 protein is CASSPGSPNQPQHF. Here the CDR3 DNA reads TGTGCCAGCAGTCCCGGGTCCCCAAATCAGCCCCAGCATTTT.

The rearrangement links TRBV4-1 to TRBJ2-7, with a tentative D call TRBD1 (6 bases). The CDR3 has 15 amino acids. V was shortened by 0 bases and J by 2 bases, with 11 bases between the two germline ends. The germline CDR1 and CDR2 sequences are MGHRA and YSYEKL. This chain's CDR3 is CASSQDNRAAYEQYF. CDR3 coding DNA: TGCGCCAGCAGCCAAGATAACAGGGCGGCCTACGAGCAGTACTTC.

V usage is TRBV11-1 and J usage is TRBJ2-2, with 8 bases matching TRBD1. This CDR3 has 15 amino acids. V shed 4 bases, J shed 5 bases, and the junction held 6 bases outside the gene matches. CDR1 SGHAT and CDR2 FQDESV come from the germline V gene (reference sequence). The CDR3 region is CASSSQGAATGELFF. The CDR3 region has the DNA TGTGCCAGCAGCTCCCAGGGGGCTGCTACCGGGGAGCTGTTTTTT. Based on the CDR3 plus reference TRBV11-1 and TRBJ2-2, the full variable domain is EAEVAQSPRYKITEKSQAVAFWCDPISGHATLYWYRQILGQGPELLVQFQDESVVDDSQLPKDRFSAERLKGVDSTLKIQPAELGDSAMYLCASSSQGAATGELFFGEGSRLTVL.

This clonotype was observed a few times. The chain uses TRBV19 and TRBJ1-6; maybe TRBD1 (6 bases). The V gene's germline CDR1 is LNHDA and CDR2 SQIVND (reference sequence). The CDR3 runs 15 residues. The V gene lost 5 bases and the J gene lost 6 bases, with 14 bases spanning the gap. CDR3 nucleotides: TGTGCCAGTAGTTCCCGACAGGCGACTAATTCACCCCTCCACTTT. As protein: CASSSRQATNSPLHF. The full variable domain, its missing parts supplied by reference TRBV19 and TRBJ1-6, is DGGITQSPKYLFRKEGQNVTLSCEQNLNHDAMYWYRQDPGQGLRLIYYSQIVNDFQKGDIAEGYSVSREKKESFPLTVTSAQKNPTAFYLCASSSRQATNSPLHFGNGTRLTVT.

The chain recombines TRBV7-9 with TRBJ1-1; D is undetermined. V lost 4 bases to trimming and J lost 0 bases, with 12 bases between them. Germline assignment: CDR1 SEHNR and CDR2 FQNEAQ (reference sequence). The CDR3 totals 15 residues. The CDR3 DNA follows: TGTGCCAGCAGCTGGACCTCGACGGTGAACACTGAAGCTTTCTTT. This sequence encodes CASSWTSTVNTEAFF.

In regard to this clonotype: In this CDR3 the conserved last residue, phenylalanine or tryptophan, is missing, so a read error is likely. V gene TRBV10-1 combines with J gene TRBJ2-5; 8 bases agree with TRBD2. There are 11 residues in the CDR3. CDR1 is WNHNN, CDR2 SYGVQD, per germline (reference sequence). This CDR3 is CASGGEETQYL. CDR3 bases: TGTGCCAGCGGGGGTGAGGAGACCCAGTACCTC.

Only a few counts were recorded for this clonotype. The DNA of the CDR3 is TGCAGCGTCGCGGGACAGGTGAACACTGAAGCTTTCTTT. Residues: CSVAGQVNTEAFF. The genes are TRBV29-1 and TRBJ1-1; 8 bases are shared with TRBD1. This CDR3 region has 13 residues. Trimming at V came to 6 bases and at J to 0 bases, leaving 3 bases not matched to a gene. Per the germline V gene, CDR1 is SQVTM and CDR2 is ANQGSEA. Based on the CDR3 plus reference TRBV29-1 and TRBJ1-1, the full variable domain is SAVISQKPSRDICQRGTSLTIQCQVDSQVTMMFWYRQQPGQSLTLIATANQGSEATYESGFVIDKFPISRPNLTFSTLTVSNMSPEDSSIYLCSVAGQVNTEAFFGQGTRLTVV.

V usage is TRBV5-1 and J usage is TRBJ1-1, with 7 bases aligning to TRBD1. After removal of 1 base from V and 4 bases from J, the junction contained 4 bases not matched to a gene. Per the germline V gene, CDR1 is SGHRS and CDR2 is YFSETQ. This CDR3 is 14 amino acids long. The CDR3 sequence: CASSLQGVTTEAFF. The CDR3 DNA is TGCGCCAGCAGCTTGCAGGGGGTTACCACTGAAGCTTTCTTT.